These T cell receptor beta chains were read from a single sample in a study of graft-versus-host responses after intestinal transplantation. Sequencing was performed with immunoSEQ multiplex PCR; in TCRdb, only in-frame clones are kept and a portion is missing. This table holds about 120,000 clones, 75% to 95% found once. No cognate antigen is known for these TCRs. This specimen was unstimulated CD4+ T cells sorted from spleen or lymph node cells, taken before intestinal transplant. The receptors derive from a human donor who received an intestinal transplant. CDR3s include the opening cysteine and the closing phenylalanine or tryptophan. The D gene is left open where the match is weak. Not every row has a clone size; where given, it reads once, few, many or a size class.

V gene	J gene	clone size	D gene	CDR3 DNA	CDR3 protein
TRBV6-1	TRBJ1-5	NA	NA	TGTGCCAGCAGTGGCCGGGATCACTCCGGCAATCAGCCCCAGCATTTT	CASSGRDHSGNQPQHF
TRBV6-1	TRBJ1-2	NA	TRBD1	TGTGCCAGCACGGTGGACAGGGACTATGGCTACACCTTC	CASTVDRDYGYTF
TRBV5-6	TRBJ2-4	NA	NA	TGTGCCAGCAGCTTGTTGGGGACTGGGGCCAAAAACATTCAGTACTTC	CASSLLGTGAKNIQYF
TRBV7-6	TRBJ1-2	NA	NA	TGTGCCAGCAGCCATAGAGGCGGGAGCTACACCTTC	CASSHRGGSYTF
TRBV6-1	TRBJ1-1	once	NA	TGTGCCAGCAGTGCAGTCGACAGTTGGGGCACTGAAGCTTTCTTT	CASSAVDSWGTEAFF
TRBV6-5	TRBJ1-2	NA	NA	TGTGCCAGCAGTAGCCCGGAGGGCTATGGCTACACCTTC	CASSSPEGYGYTF
TRBV30	TRBJ2-7	few	NA	TGTGCCTGGAGTTTTGGGACTTACTACGAGCAGTACTTC	CAWSFGTYYEQYF
TRBV5-1	TRBJ2-7	NA	TRBD1	TGCGCCAGCAGCTCCGGGACAGGGGGCCCTCAGTACTTC	CASSSGTGGPQYF
TRBV7-2	TRBJ2-5	once	TRBD1	TGTGCCAGCAGCCCGGGACAGGGGCGGTTAGGGGAGACCCAGTACTTC	CASSPGQGRLGETQYF
TRBV7-9	TRBJ2-3	NA	TRBD1	TGTGCCAGCAGCCGGACAGGGGGCAGCACAGATACGCAGTATTTT	CASSRTGGSTDTQYF
TRBV6-5	TRBJ1-5	NA	NA	TGTGCCAGCGAACAAAATAGCAATCAGCCCCAGCATTTT	CASEQNSNQPQHF
TRBV5-1	TRBJ2-1	NA	NA	TGCGCCAGCAGCTTGGATGGGCCTTACAATGAGCAGTTCTTC	CASSLDGPYNEQFF
TRBV2	TRBJ1-5	NA	NA	TGTGCCAGCAGTGAAGAGGGAGACGGCAATCAGCCCCAGCATTTT	CASSEEGDGNQPQHF
TRBV6-5	TRBJ2-3	once	NA	TGTGCCAGCAGTTCTCTCGGCCGTCAACCCAGGGATACGCAGTATTTT	CASSSLGRQPRDTQYF
TRBV6-5	TRBJ2-5	NA	NA	TGTGCCACCGCGAGAGCGGAGACCCAGTACTTC	CATARAETQYF
TRBV30	TRBJ2-7	once	NA	TGTGCCTGGACGAGGGCGCAGATCTACGAGCAGTACTTC	CAWTRAQIYEQYF
TRBV7-2	TRBJ2-3	NA	TRBD1	TGTGCCAGCAGCTTAGTAACCCCCAGGGACAGGGGGCAGGCAGATACGCAGTATTTT	CASSLVTPRDRGQADTQYF
TRBV28	TRBJ1-1	NA	NA	TGTGCCAGCAGCCGGGGGGACCGCCTAAACACTGAAGCTTTCTTT	CASSRGDRLNTEAFF
TRBV5-4	TRBJ1-1	NA	TRBD1	TGTGCCAGCAGCTCGGGACAGCTGAACACTGAAGCTTTCTTT	CASSSGQLNTEAFF
TRBV20-1	TRBJ2-7	NA	NA	TGCAGTGCTAGAGAGGCTTACGAGCAGTACTTC	CSAREAYEQYF
TRBV7-8	TRBJ1-2	once	TRBD1	TGTGCCAGCAGCTTATCGGGACAGGTCATATATGGCTACACCTTC	CASSLSGQVIYGYTF
TRBV6-6	TRBJ1-5	NA	TRBD1	TGTGCCAGCAGCTACGACAGGGTCAATCAGCCCCAGCATTTT	CASSYDRVNQPQHF
TRBV28	TRBJ1-5	NA	TRBD1	TGTGCCAGCAGGCGCCGAAGATATAGGACAGGGGGGAATCAGCCCCAGCATTTT	CASRRRRYRTGGNQPQHF
TRBV5-1	TRBJ2-7	NA	NA	TGCGCCAGCAGCTCCGTAATTAGCTACGAGCAGTACTTC	CASSSVISYEQYF
TRBV27	TRBJ2-1	NA	TRBD1	TGTGCCAGCAGTTTATATCACCCGGGCGTATGGACAGGGGGCCACAATGAGCAGTTCTTC	CASSLYHPGVWTGGHNEQFF